The sequence of this T cell receptor (beta chain) was determined in a study of CD8+ T cells in alopecia areata. Overall study findings and caveats: Affected scalp, especially in alopecia totalis/universalis, had a higher clonality than normal scalp did. Among patients, TCR sharing was less clear than in mice, a difference possibly due in part to HLA diversity in the patient population.

Germline values: CDR1 ENHRY, CDR2 SYGVKD. This CDR3 contains 18 residues. Trimming at V came to 3 bases and at J to 0 bases, leaving 10 bases not matched to a gene. Sorted populations comprised CD4+ and CD8+ T cells obtained from PBMCs. It was cDNA, reverse transcribed from extracted RNA, that served as the sequencing template. Data came from immunoSEQ multiplex PCR; TCRdb stores just in-frame clones and leaves some out. Of roughly 100,000 clones listed, roughly half are singletons. In its sample, this clone was seen a few times. What it binds is not known. The source material was CD4+ T cells sorted from blood. This sequence originates from a human donor in good health. The chain couples TRBV10-3 to TRBJ2-5; 10 bases are a match to TRBD2. This chain's CDR3 is CAISEGASGGLYQETQYF. DNA for the CDR3: TGTGCCATCAGTGAAGGGGCTAGCGGGGGCCTGTACCAAGAGACCCAGTACTTC.